Sequencing of this T cell receptor (beta chain) was carried out in a study of blood T cell repertoires in COVID-19 (dated by TCRdb to the early 2020s). With respect to the entire study: Collaborator samples came from the United States, Italy and Spain and covered acute and convalescent phases of COVID-19. Where HLA class I and class II types were available, the types were taken from metadata supplied by the sample provider, not from assay-based typing. The samples were drawn from two sources: the first 160 participants of the ongoing ImmuneRACE study, and 1,254 subjects contributed by 6 global collaborators. The dataset comprised deeply sampled blood TCRbeta repertoires from subjects exposed to, actively infected with, or recovered from COVID-19. The repertoires were made available in a free public database intended to serve as a resource for research on the immune response to SARS-CoV-2. Nearly every sample came with metadata listing a de-identified subject ID, COVID-19 status, age in years and sex. The prospective study material was composed of cDNA or gDNA derived from T cells, B-cell-depleted T cells, or PBMCs. General findings and caveats noted by the study authors: The amount of clinical and demographic metadata varied by source and participant and was provided uncurated.

Including the terminal cysteine and phenylalanine, the CDR3 comprises 15 residues. Of the read, only the CDR3 DNA is kept; its 45 bases are in frame from base 1. In the germline V gene, CDR1 corresponds to KGHSH and CDR2 to LQKENI. V is pared back by 0 bases and J by 4 bases, with 12 bases lying between the germline termini. TCRbeta CDR3 regions were amplified from genomic DNA by means of the immunoSEQ Assay, a bias-controlled multiplex PCR. As for how the authors treated the data: Within the assay, amplification of reference gene primers was used to estimate how many nucleated cells each sample contained. Sequence reads were collapsed and filtered to measure the absolute abundance of every unique TCRbeta CDR3 rearrangement. Productive Simpson clonality was computed per sample as the square root of Simpson's diversity index over productive rearrangements. This immuneACCESS table, as held by TCRdb, lists in-frame sequences with V and J called but not all clones. Of the missing ones, under half trace to an unresolved V gene in checked studies; the others have no known cause. V and J calls and clone size are given by that table; D and trimming were obtained from the DNA. This sample has about 140,000 clones in its table, and around 80% of those were observed once. The ten largest clones capture under 2% of the sample.

Regarding this clone: The antigen this receptor binds is unknown. No per-base quality is available; no much larger clone lies one base away.

Participants in the prospective study were aged about 18 to 95 years, lived in about two dozen United States geographic areas, and enrolled through a virtual design. In the prospective study, participants were assigned to cohorts based on the clinical history participants reported in a screening survey and a study questionnaire. Exposed participants were defined as having been in contact with someone with a PCR-confirmed or clinician-diagnosed COVID-19 case within 2 weeks of study entry. In the prospective study, whole blood, serum and a nasopharyngeal or oropharyngeal swab were collected from each participant by mobile phlebotomists. Over an approximately 2-month period, participants in the prospective study had the option of providing additional blood draws and questionnaires. Before DNA extraction, prospective study blood samples were shipped either frozen or at room temperature.

Material for sequencing was PBMCs or T cells enriched from blood (not recorded which). The sequence derives from a woman between 18 and 29 years old who had been exposed to COVID-19. The chain links TRBV18 with TRBJ1-1; the D gene is unclear. The nucleotides read TGTGCCAGCTCACCACCGCAACCCTCGGGCACTGAAGCTTTCTTT. The translation is CASSPPQPSGTEAFF.